This T cell receptor (beta chain) emerged from a study of blood T cell repertoires in COVID-19. This clone turned up a few times. Trimming stripped 2 bases from V and 8 bases from J, with 9 bases between. There are 13 residues in the CDR3. CDR1 is MNHEY, CDR2 SMNVEV, per germline (reference sequence). Source study methods: Quantification of nucleated cells was approximated via reference gene primer amplification. Produced via immunoSEQ multiplex PCR; TCRdb's table is partial and in-frame only. Clone size and V and J calls were adopted from that table, with D and trimming inferred from the DNA. Seen here are about 59,000 clones, about 78% observed once, and the top ten hold around 13%.

Material for sequencing was peripheral blood. The V and J genes are TRBV27 and TRBJ1-4, with D perhaps matching TRBD1 (5 bases). The receptor was derived from an older man with acute or convalescent COVID-19. Here the CDR3 reads CASSLQGDEKLFF. CDR3 coding DNA: TGTGCCAGCAGTTTACAGGGCGACGAAAAACTGTTTTTT.